The rows below give T cell receptor beta chains drawn from one sample of a study of OX40 agonist ivuxolimab in advanced cancers. Clones were read by immunoSEQ multiplex PCR, and TCRdb kept only the in-frame ones, dropping some. Of approximately 60,000 clones listed, roughly nine tenths were seen once; the top ten hold about 13%. The sequencing used CD4+ or CD8+ T cells sorted from blood, collected in a trial of the OX40 agonist ivuxolimab. The receptors were sampled from an adult with an advanced solid tumor such as melanoma, head and neck, liver or kidney cancer. CDR3s include the opening cysteine and the closing phenylalanine or tryptophan.

V	CDR3
TRBV5-1	CASSLNVEQFF
TRBV6-5	CASSGAGAGYTF
TRBV4-1	CASRLQWDRNTEAFF
TRBV29-1	CSVVDSGRGELFF
TRBV27	CASSLQGWNSPLHF
TRBV18	CASSPRLAGGEQYF
TRBV7-9	CASSPRTSGSTDTQYF
TRBV19	CASIPWAGGNYGYTF
TRBV5-1	CASSSPQGPTGKEFF
TRBV27	CASSSQGAYGYTF
TRBV2	CASSRDRALQDYGYTF
TRBV4-1	CASSQVGLTNEKLFF
TRBV7-9	CASNDHRTRYEQYF
TRBV7-6	CASSAGLAGTYEQYF
TRBV9	CASSVDTANEQFF
TRBV27	CASSFSPGVSYNEQFF
TRBV7-3	CASSWGTGGYNEQFF
TRBV30	CAWSVGQGGGYTF